Listed here are 10 T cell receptor beta chains from one sample, sequenced in a study of Graves' ophthalmopathy and Graves' hyperthyroidism. TCR beta CDR3 amplification used RNA transcripts. HTBI primers were used in a first-round RT-PCR, which preceded a second-round multiplex PCR. MiXCR, run by TCRdb on the multiplex PCR reads, gives a single entry per CDR3 protein. The sample records about 24,000 distinct CDR3 sequences, around 50% being singletons. The sequencing input was peripheral blood. These receptors originate from an adult woman with stable Graves' hyperthyroidism.

This clonotype rates as medium-sized. This chain connects TRBV20-1 to TRBJ1-5, with D hard to call. The CDR3 runs 13 residues. Germline CDR1 DFQATT, CDR2 SNEGSKA (reference sequence). The V end was cut by 3 bases, the J end by 4 bases, with 10 bases between. This CDR3 reads CSASPAYNQPQHF. In nucleotides, the CDR3 is TGCAGTGCTAGCCCGGCGTATAATCAGCCCCAGCATTTT.

This clonotype is labeled as medium-sized. This chain links TRBV25-1 with TRBJ2-3; D possibly corresponds to TRBD1 (6 bases). The CDR3 totals 17 residues. Germline V lookup: CDR1 MGHDK, CDR2 SYGVNS. V was shortened by 1 base and J by 1 base, with 15 bases between the two germline ends. CDR3 bases: TGTGCCAGCAGTGAATTGGGCGGACAGTTTGGCACAGATACGCAGTATTTT. Its protein is CASSELGGQFGTDTQYF.

The chain employs TRBV7-9 and TRBJ2-4; D not certain. Germline-derived CDR1 and CDR2 are SEHNR and FQNEAQ (reference sequence). The CDR3 sequence is 14 residues long. V was pared by 1 base and J by 4 bases, with 8 bases between. CDR3 sequence (DNA): TGTGCCAGCAGCTTAGGGAGCATTAAAAACATTCAGTACTTC. This encodes CASSLGSIKNIQYF.

This clonotype was seen a single time. This sequence may be a read error, since a much larger clone differs from it by one base. The chain employs TRBV3-1 and TRBJ2-1; TRBD2 might be the D (5 bases). CDR3 length: 18 residues. Germline loops: CDR1 LGHDT, CDR2 YNNKEL (reference sequence). Deletions cut 0 bases from V and 4 bases from J, with 19 bases between. This CDR3 reads CASSQDLTGGSVYNEQFF. CDR3 DNA: TGTGCCAGCAGCCAAGATCTTACTGGCGGGTCGGTTTACAATGAGCAGTTCTTC.

This clonotype is medium-sized (0.01 to 0.1%) within its sample. This chain links TRBV10-2 with TRBJ2-1; 8 nucleotides agree with TRBD2. The V gene end was trimmed by 8 bases and the J gene end by 4 bases; junction bases not matched to a gene: 10. The CDR3 contains 15 residues. The germline V gene has CDR1 WSHSY and CDR2 SAAADI. The CDR3 is CASDPGTSVYNEQFF. The CDR3 DNA follows: TGCGCCAGCGATCCCGGGACTAGTGTTTACAATGAGCAGTTCTTC.

This chain links TRBV6-1 with TRBJ2-1; possibly TRBD1 for D (5 bases). Germline loops: CDR1 MNHNS, CDR2 SASEGT. The CDR3 consists of 14 residues. With 5 bases removed from V and 0 bases from J, the gap between germline ends came to 8 bases. The CDR3 nucleotides read TGTGCCAGCAGTTATGGACACTCCTACAATGAGCAGTTCTTC. Translation gives CASSYGHSYNEQFF.

This clonotype has ten or more counts. V usage is TRBV19 and J usage is TRBJ1-1; no clear D gene. CDR1 and CDR2 (germline): LNHDA, SQIVND (reference sequence). The CDR3 length is 14 residues. The V end was cut by 2 bases, the J end by 1 base, with 8 bases between. CDR3 DNA: TGTGCCAGTAGTATAACCGGGAAGAACACTGAAGCTTTCTTT. This sequence encodes CASSITGKNTEAFF. Looking up the rest from reference TRBV19 and TRBJ1-1 gives the full variable domain: DGGITQSPKYLFRKEGQNVTLSCEQNLNHDAMYWYRQDPGQGLRLIYYSQIVNDFQKGDIAEGYSVSREKKESFPLTVTSAQKNPTAFYLCASSITGKNTEAFFGQGTRLTVV.

The table lists this clonotype with many counts. CDR3 sequence: CASSPTTGAEGNEQFF. CDR3 sequence (DNA): TGTGCCAGCAGCCCAACGACAGGGGCGGAGGGCAATGAGCAGTTCTTC. The chain couples TRBV4-2 to TRBJ2-1, with 8 bases lining up with TRBD1. Unmatched junction bases numbered 11, after V lost 4 bases and J lost 6 bases. Germline loops: CDR1 LGHNA, CDR2 YNFKEQ. The CDR3 spans 16 residues.

This clonotype was observed at least ten times. One base away lies a much larger clone, so this may be a sequencing read error. The chain has TRBV12-3 or TRBV12-4 and TRBJ2-7; no clear D. With 2 bases removed from V and 4 bases from J, the gap between germline ends came to 6 bases. The CDR3 covers 12 residues. CDR3 DNA: TGTGCCAGCAGTTTATCCGATTACGAGCAGTACTTC. Its protein product is CASSLSDYEQYF.

This clonotype was seen at least ten times. The chain combines TRBV27 with TRBJ2-7, with D uncertain. Germline loops: CDR1 MNHEY, CDR2 SMNVEV (reference sequence). V dropped 3 bases and J dropped 0 bases, with 6 bases sitting between them. This CDR3 contains 13 residues. CDR3 in amino acids: CASSFRVSYEQYF. The CDR3 DNA reads as TGTGCCAGCAGTTTTAGAGTCTCCTACGAGCAGTACTTC.